This passage covers 25 T cell receptor beta chains from one sample sequenced in a study of blood T cell repertoires in COVID-19. Using immunoSEQ multiplex PCR, the repertoire was profiled, and TCRdb retains in-frame clones only, with some absent. Of about 130,000 clones listed, around nine tenths were seen once; the top ten hold 3.5% to 5.5%. Input material: peripheral blood. Every receptor here comes from a man in his sixties with COVID-19, enrolled during active disease.

The chain carries TRBV27 and TRBJ2-5, with D perhaps TRBD2 (6 bases). V gave up 0 bases and J gave up 4 bases, with 6 bases separating them. The CDR3 sequence is 13 residues long. In germline, CDR1 is MNHEY, CDR2 SMNVEV (reference sequence). CDR3 DNA sequence: TGTGCCAGCAGTTTATCAGCGGGAGAGACCCAGTACTTC. Protein sequence: CASSLSAGETQYF.

The chain recombines TRBV19 with TRBJ2-1, with D possibly TRBD2 on 6 matching bases. CDR3 length: 15 residues. The V gene lost 6 bases and the J gene lost 3 bases, with 15 bases spanning the gap. Germline V gives CDR1 LNHDA, CDR2 SQIVND (reference sequence). The CDR3 DNA follows: TGTGCCAGTAGACTTTTAGCGGAGCACTACAATGAGCAGTTCTTC. It specifies CASRLLAEHYNEQFF.

This chain joins TRBV11-2 and TRBJ2-2; 9 bases map to TRBD1. This CDR3 contains 15 residues. CDR1 is SGHAT and CDR2 is FQNNGV in the germline V gene. V was clipped by 5 bases and J by 3 bases; unmatched bases: 4. CDR3 sequence reads: CASSRRDRDTGELFF. As DNA, the CDR3 is TGTGCCAGCAGCCGCCGGGACAGGGACACCGGGGAGCTGTTTTTT.

The rearrangement links TRBV6-5 to TRBJ1-4; the D is unclear. In germline, CDR1 is MNHEY, CDR2 SVGAGI. The CDR3 totals 13 residues. V was pared by 9 bases and J by 0 bases, with 8 bases between. CDR3 DNA sequence: TGTGCCAGTTCAACAGCAACTAATGAAAAACTGTTTTTT. Translation gives CASSTATNEKLFF.

The CDR3 sequence: CASSSSTGELFF. As DNA, the CDR3 is TGTGCCAGCAGTTCGAGCACAGGGGAGCTGTTTTTT. The chain recombines TRBV6-5 with TRBJ1-4; no clear D gene. The J call could be wrong; TRBJ2-2 is a better fit for the DNA end. Germline values: CDR1 MNHEY, CDR2 SVGAGI. The CDR3 is made up of 12 amino acids.

The rearrangement links TRBV11-2 to TRBJ2-5; TRBD1 is a possible D gene (5 bases). V shed 2 bases and J shed 1 base, with 5 bases lying between them. This CDR3 has 13 residues. Germline V lookup: CDR1 SGHAT, CDR2 FQNNGV. The CDR3: CASSLQGQETQYF. The CDR3 DNA reads as TGTGCCAGCAGCTTACAGGGCCAAGAGACCCAGTACTTC.

The chain joins TRBV19 to TRBJ1-2; 8 positions agree with TRBD1. In germline, CDR1 is LNHDA, CDR2 SQIVND (reference sequence). The V segment lost 7 bases and the J segment 4 bases; nucleotides outside the gene matches: 11. The CDR3 runs to 15 residues. CDR3 in amino acids: CASNEARGLGYGYTF. The CDR3, as DNA: TGTGCCAGTAACGAGGCCAGGGGGCTTGGCTATGGCTACACCTTC.

This rearrangement joins TRBV4-2 to TRBJ2-1; 7 bases are shared with TRBD2. Germline values: CDR1 LGHNA, CDR2 YNFKEQ. V dropped 5 bases and J dropped 16; count of bases not matched to a gene: 11. This CDR3 comprises 12 residues. In nucleotides, the CDR3 is TGTGCCAGCAGCACGGGGGGACTGCCCGTTTTCTTC. This gives the protein CASSTGGLPVFF.

CDR3 bases: TGTGCCAGCAGCTCCCCCGGAGCGGGAGGATACGAGCAGTACTTC. Translation gives CASSSPGAGGYEQYF. This rearrangement joins TRBV27 to TRBJ2-7; 9 bases agree with TRBD2. Germline lookup yields CDR1 MNHEY and CDR2 SMNVEV (reference sequence). V shed 6 bases, J shed 4 bases, and the junction held 10 bases outside the gene matches. The CDR3 is made up of 15 amino acids.

This rearrangement joins TRBV11-3 to TRBJ1-1; TRBD1 might be the D (6 bases). Trimming stripped 4 bases from V and 1 base from J, with 16 bases between. This CDR3 has 16 amino acids. From germline, CDR1 is SGHNT and CDR2 YENEEA. In DNA, the CDR3 is TGTGCCAGCAGCTCCCTTGGACAGACCACGAACACTGAAGCTTTCTTT. Its protein product is CASSSLGQTTNTEAFF. The whole variable domain, filled in from reference TRBV11-3 and TRBJ1-1, reads EAGVVQSPRYKIIEKKQPVAFWCNPISGHNTLYWYLQNLGQGPELLIRYENEEAVDDSQLPKDRFSAERLKGVDSTLKIQPAELGDSAVYLCASSSLGQTTNTEAFFGQGTRLTVV.

The V call is TRBV19, the J call TRBJ2-3; D may be TRBD2 (6 bases). The CDR3 is 15 amino acids. CDR1 is LNHDA, CDR2 SQIVND, per germline (reference sequence). The V end was cut by 7 bases, the J end by 2 bases, with 16 bases between. The CDR3: CASKIVAGHTDTQYF. The DNA for the CDR3 is TGTGCCAGTAAAATTGTGGCGGGGCACACAGATACGCAGTATTTT.

V usage is TRBV24-1 and J usage is TRBJ2-1, with 9 bases aligning to TRBD1. V shed 5 bases and J 7 bases; nucleotides not matched to a gene: 8. Germline-derived CDR1 and CDR2 are KGHDR and SFDVKD. This CDR3 has 15 amino acids. CDR3 loop: CATSARTGASNEQFF. For the CDR3, the DNA is TGTGCCACCAGTGCCAGGACAGGGGCGAGTAATGAGCAGTTCTTC.

V and J are TRBV7-2 and TRBJ1-5; D is unclear. This CDR3 has 13 residues. Looked up from germline, CDR1 is SGHTA and CDR2 is FQGNSA. V lost 0 bases and J lost 5, with 5 bases in between. The CDR3 DNA sequence: TGTGCCAGCAGCTTAGCGCGCCATCAGCCCCAGCATTTT. Its protein is CASSLARHQPQHF.

The V and J genes are TRBV9 and TRBJ2-1; 10 nucleotides match TRBD2. This CDR3 region has 15 residues. Germline lookup yields CDR1 SGDLS and CDR2 YYNGEE. J was trimmed by 7 bases and V by 1 base; bases with no gene match: 5. The CDR3 DNA reads TGTGCCAGCAGCGTAACTAGCGGGGTTTATAATGAGCAGTTCTTC. Its translation: CASSVTSGVYNEQFF.

The chain has TRBV7-9 and TRBJ1-2, with 8 bases aligning to TRBD1. The CDR3 sequence is 16 residues long. The V gene's germline CDR1 is SEHNR and CDR2 FQNEAQ (reference sequence). V lost 1 base and J lost 4; bases outside the gene matches: 8. CDR3 in DNA: TGTGCCAGCAGCTTAGGTGACAGGGGAGACCTCTATGGCTACACCTTC. Its protein product is CASSLGDRGDLYGYTF.

V gene TRBV30 combines with J gene TRBJ2-1, with D possibly matching TRBD2 (6 bases). The germline gives CDR1 GTSNPN, CDR2 SVGIG (reference sequence). This CDR3 contains 15 residues. The V end lost 2 bases, the J end lost 0 bases, and 11 bases lay between the germline ends. This chain's CDR3 is CAWSNGDFSYNEQFF. In nucleotides, the CDR3 is TGTGCCTGGAGTAACGGGGACTTCTCCTACAATGAGCAGTTCTTC.

The chain carries TRBV5-4 and TRBJ1-5; D remains unclear. Trimming shortened V by 3 bases and J by 2 bases, and 12 bases separated the two germline ends. CDR1 and CDR2 (germline): SGHNT, YYREEE (reference sequence). The CDR3 contains 15 residues. CDR3 sequence: CASSSPRVRNQPQHF. CDR3 DNA sequence: TGTGCCAGCAGCTCTCCCCGGGTACGCAATCAGCCCCAGCATTTT.

The CDR3 reads CSASGLGGASEKLFF. The CDR3 DNA sequence: TGCAGTGCTAGTGGGTTAGGGGGGGCTAGTGAAAAACTGTTTTTT. The rearrangement joins TRBV20-1 to TRBJ1-4, with a tentative D call TRBD1 (6 bases). This CDR3 is built from 15 residues. Per the germline V gene, CDR1 is DFQATT and CDR2 is SNEGSKA (reference sequence). Trimming stripped 3 bases from V and 7 bases from J, with 18 bases between.

The genes are TRBV21-1 and TRBJ2-1; TRBD1, the table's D call, was not compared with the DNA. TRBV21-1 corresponds to a pseudogene. This CDR3 has 14 residues. This CDR3 reads CASSWGQGRDEQFF. CDR3 coding DNA: TGTGCCAGCAGCTGGGGGCAGGGAAGGGATGAGCAGTTCTTC.

V usage is TRBV5-4 and J usage is TRBJ1-5; tentative D call: TRBD1 (5 bases). Germline lookup yields CDR1 SGHNT and CDR2 YYREEE (reference sequence). V was clipped by 0 bases and J by 4 bases, with 5 bases between them. The CDR3 consists of 13 residues. The CDR3: CASSLGQNQPQHF. The CDR3 nucleotides are TGTGCCAGCAGCTTGGGACAGAATCAGCCCCAGCATTTT.

This sequence joins TRBV12-5 and TRBJ2-1, with 9 nucleotides matching TRBD2. The germline gives CDR1 LGHNT, CDR2 FRNRAP. The J segment lost 7 bases and the V segment lost 2 bases, leaving 12 bases of the junction unmatched. This CDR3 region has 17 residues. The CDR3 DNA sequence: TGTGCTAGTGGTTTGTGGTTGGCGGGAGGGACGAGGAATGAGCAGTTCTTC. The encoded protein is CASGLWLAGGTRNEQFF.

CDR3 sequence reads: CSASLLSYEQYF. Here the CDR3 DNA reads TGCAGTGCTAGTCTTCTCTCCTACGAGCAGTACTTC. The genes are TRBV20-1 and TRBJ2-7; D not certain. Germline CDR1 DFQATT, CDR2 SNEGSKA (reference sequence). The V end lost 3 bases, the J end lost 0 bases, and 6 bases lay between the germline ends. This CDR3 is 12 amino acids long.

The rearrangement links TRBV4-2 to TRBJ2-5; 16 bases are shared with TRBD2. V gave up 0 bases and J gave up 2 bases; unmatched junction bases: 6. The CDR3 covers 19 residues. The V gene's germline CDR1 is LGHNA and CDR2 YNFKEQ. The CDR3 reads CASSQEGLAGGPQQETQYF. The CDR3 DNA reads TGTGCCAGCAGCCAAGAGGGACTAGCGGGAGGGCCGCAACAAGAGACCCAGTACTTC.

This clone was recorded at least ten times. This chain joins TRBV12-3 or TRBV12-4 and TRBJ1-2; D not certain. V lost 7 bases to trimming and J lost 4 bases, with 10 bases between them. This CDR3 region has 12 residues. DNA of the CDR3: TGTGCCAGCACCCCCCCCGTCTATGGCTACACCTTC. Protein product: CASTPPVYGYTF.

This chain joins TRBV6-5 and TRBJ1-1; no clear D gene. Germline V gives CDR1 MNHEY, CDR2 SVGAGI. Between the trimmed V and J ends, which lost 2 bases and 4 bases, there was a span of 14 bases. This CDR3 has 15 amino acids. CDR3 in amino acids: CASSYAGGLGTEAFF. CDR3 in DNA: TGTGCCAGCAGTTACGCCGGAGGCCTAGGCACTGAAGCTTTCTTT.